This T cell receptor (beta chain) comes out of a study of blood T cell repertoires in COVID-19. On the study more broadly: The United States, Italy and Spain supplied acute and convalescent COVID-19 samples. PBMCs, B-cell-depleted T cells, or T cells provided the cDNA or gDNA that made up the material.

CDR3 length equals 14 residues. The germline V gene has CDR1 SGHNT and CDR2 YYREEE (reference sequence). V was trimmed by 2 bases and J by 3 bases, leaving 12 bases between them. Authors' methods: From reference gene primer amplification, estimates of nucleated cell counts were derived. Measured with immunoSEQ multiplex PCR; TCRdb has only the in-frame clones, and not every one. V, J and clone size are those of that table, while D and trimming were read from the DNA. The table has about 24,000 clones, approximately 88% seen once. The material sequenced was peripheral blood. This sequence joins TRBV5-4 and TRBJ2-7; D possibly corresponds to TRBD1 (6 bases). The clonotype was recovered from a woman in her 70s with active COVID-19. This CDR3 reads CASSLQQGFYEQYF. CDR3 nucleotide sequence: TGTGCCAGCAGCTTACAACAGGGTTTCTACGAGCAGTACTTC.